This TCR beta chain was documented in a study of blood T cells in healthy people across ages. Using a J-beta primer mix together with a sample-barcoded 5' primer, a second PCR was run for roughly 7 to 11 cycles. TCRdb called the 5' RACE reads again in MiXCR, with one record for every CDR3 protein. This sample carries 1.5 million to 1.9 million distinct CDR3 sequences, 35% to 45% of them seen once, and the ten largest clones take over 3.5%. V shed 5 bases and J 11 bases; nucleotides not matched to a gene: 21. Germline CDR1 DFQATT, CDR2 SNEGSKA (reference sequence). The CDR3 consists of 16 residues. The clonotype was recovered from a woman aged 18-30 years in good health. This chain joins TRBV20-1 and TRBJ2-5; TRBD2 matches at 9 bases. The material sequenced was blood. CDR3 coding DNA: TGCAGTGCTCCTCCCCAGCGGGAGGCTCAATACGTTGAGCAGTACTTC. Its translation: CSAPPQREAQYVEQYF.